This is a list of T cell receptor beta chains from one sample in a study of blood T cell repertoires in COVID-19. Assay used: immunoSEQ multiplex PCR; TCRdb lists only in-frame clones, some missing. The data show fewer than 250,000 clones, approximately 90% seen once. What was sequenced was PBMCs or T cells enriched from blood (not recorded which). The receptors originated from a man aged 45-65 years who had been exposed to COVID-19. CDR3s include the opening cysteine and the closing phenylalanine or tryptophan.

V	J	CDR3
TRBV7-6	TRBJ2-5	CASSLSGDEETQYF
TRBV12-3/TRBV12-4	TRBJ1-3	CASSPERGNTIYF
TRBV5-1	TRBJ2-7	CASSLAAQYYEQYF
TRBV19	TRBJ2-2	CASNIVLGQGYTGELFF
TRBV5-1	TRBJ2-3	CASRERRTDTQYF
TRBV11-3	TRBJ2-3	CASSHWGREESTDTQYF
TRBV10-3	TRBJ1-2	CATSRFVTDGYTF
TRBV29-1	TRBJ2-5	CSVEPRGSRETQYF
TRBV7-3	TRBJ1-1	CASSPTGGSEAFF
TRBV6-5	TRBJ2-5	CASQGGPFQETQYF
TRBV24-1	TRBJ1-4	CATSDPRQGGEKLFF
TRBV14	TRBJ1-1	CASSHLSQANTEAFF
TRBV19	TRBJ1-4	CASSILTGMTNEKLFF
TRBV28	TRBJ1-2	CASSPTKGDYGYTF
TRBV5-1	TRBJ1-2	CASSLDSANYGYTF